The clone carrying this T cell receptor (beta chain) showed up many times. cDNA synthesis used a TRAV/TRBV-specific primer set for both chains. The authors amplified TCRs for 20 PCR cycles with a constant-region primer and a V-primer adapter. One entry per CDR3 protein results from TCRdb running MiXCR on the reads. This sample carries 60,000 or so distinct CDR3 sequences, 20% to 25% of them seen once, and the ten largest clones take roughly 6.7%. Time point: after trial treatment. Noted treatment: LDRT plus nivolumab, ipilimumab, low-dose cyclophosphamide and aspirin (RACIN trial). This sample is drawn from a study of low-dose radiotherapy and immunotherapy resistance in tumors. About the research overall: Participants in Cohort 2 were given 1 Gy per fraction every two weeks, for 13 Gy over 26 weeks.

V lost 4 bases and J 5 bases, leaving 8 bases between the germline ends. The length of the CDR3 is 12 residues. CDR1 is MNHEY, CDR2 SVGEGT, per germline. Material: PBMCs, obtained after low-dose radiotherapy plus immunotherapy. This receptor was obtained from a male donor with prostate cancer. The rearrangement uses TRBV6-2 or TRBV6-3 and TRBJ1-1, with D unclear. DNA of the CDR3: TGTGCCAGCAGTTCTGTTGGGACTGAAGCTTTCTTT. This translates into CASSSVGTEAFF.